Shown below are 32 T cell receptor beta chains from a single sample sequenced in a study of blood T cell repertoires in COVID-19. Some clones are missing from TCRdb's copy, which holds only in-frame ones; the method was immunoSEQ multiplex PCR. The table lists fewer than 150,000 clones, 65% to 80% of them singletons. Sequencing was done on a sample of peripheral blood. The receptors were sampled from a man in his 70s with acute or convalescent COVID-19.

The CDR3 protein is CASSFTGTGYNEQFF. The CDR3 DNA is TGTGCCAGCAGCTTCACCGGGACAGGCTACAATGAGCAGTTCTTC. The chain links TRBV7-9 to TRBJ2-1; 8 bases are a match to TRBD1. CDR1 is SEHNR and CDR2 is FQNEAQ in the germline V gene (reference sequence). The CDR3 spans 15 residues. Losses at the gene ends were 3 bases for V and 3 bases for J; bases not matched to a gene: 4.

A few counts support this clone. The chain carries TRBV30 and TRBJ2-7; D is unresolved. CDR1 and CDR2 (germline): GTSNPN, SVGIG (reference sequence). Trimming removed 1 base at V and 2 bases at J, with 6 bases between. CDR3 length: 12 amino acids. The CDR3 reads CAWSDITYEQYF. The CDR3 coding sequence is TGTGCCTGGAGTGATATTACCTACGAGCAGTACTTC.

The chain combines TRBV5-1 with TRBJ2-1, with a tentative D call TRBD1 (6 bases). CDR1 and CDR2 from the germline V gene are SGHRS and YFSETQ. V lost 0 bases to trimming and J lost 7 bases, with 17 bases between them. The CDR3 covers 16 residues. The CDR3 DNA sequence: TGCGCCAGCAGCTTGGGGCCGGAAGGGGGTACGAATGAGCAGTTCTTC. This translates into CASSLGPEGGTNEQFF. The full variable domain, completed using reference TRBV5-1 and TRBJ2-1, is KAGVTQTPRYLIKTRGQQVTLSCSPISGHRSVSWYQQTPGQGLQFLFEYFSETQRNKGNFPGRFSGRQFSNSRSEMNVSTLELGDSALYLCASSLGPEGGTNEQFFGPGTRLTVL.

The chain employs TRBV5-5 and TRBJ2-3; no clear D. V dropped 5 bases and J dropped 0 bases, with 19 bases sitting between them. The germline V gene encodes CDR1 SGHKS and CDR2 YYEKEE (reference sequence). This CDR3 has 17 residues. CDR3 coding DNA: TGTGCCAGCAGGTACCTAGTCGACCACTTTAGCACAGATACGCAGTATTTT. As protein: CASRYLVDHFSTDTQYF.

This clone showed up just once. CDR3 amino acids: CASSQDTQPGGYTF. For the CDR3, the DNA is TGCGCCAGCAGCCAAGATACGCAGCCCGGGGGCTACACCTTC. The chain uses TRBV4-1 and TRBJ1-2; D remains ambiguous. The germline V gene has CDR1 MGHRA and CDR2 YSYEKL. Trimming took off 0 bases at V and 8 bases at J, with 13 bases between the two ends. The CDR3 sequence is 14 residues long.

Details on this clone: The junction departs from the called germline gene at one end, perhaps through a read error. The chain employs TRBV29-1 and TRBJ2-3; D ambiguous. The CDR3 sequence is 14 residues long. Per germline, CDR1 SQVTM and CDR2 ANQGSEA. The CDR3 nucleotides read TGCAGCGTCGAAGGCTTAGTAGGCACAGATACGCAGTATTTT. This encodes CSVEGLVGTDTQYF.

The chain combines TRBV2 with TRBJ2-1; D might be TRBD1 (6 bases). CDR1 is SNHLY and CDR2 is FYNNEI in the germline V gene. Trimming cost V 7 bases and J 7 bases, with 20 bases left between them. The CDR3 totals 15 residues. As DNA, the CDR3 is TGTGCCAGCATCGAAAGGCCGACAGGTGATAATGAGCAGTTCTTC. Translation gives CASIERPTGDNEQFF.

A few counts support this clone. The V and J genes are TRBV19 and TRBJ2-2; tentative D call: TRBD2 (5 bases). The CDR3 is made up of 17 amino acids. Germline V CDR1 and CDR2: LNHDA, SQIVND (reference sequence). V was trimmed by 3 bases and J by 5 bases, leaving 19 bases between them. Written as DNA, the CDR3 is TGTGCCAGTAGTATGATGCGAGGGAGTGGGAATACCGGGGAGCTGTTTTTT. Residues: CASSMMRGSGNTGELFF.

This chain links TRBV6-6 with TRBJ1-6, with TRBD1 matching 8 bases. The CDR3 loop spans 16 amino acids. V trimming: 6 bases; J trimming: 9 bases; junction bases outside the gene matches: 13. Germline assignment: CDR1 MNHNY and CDR2 SVGAGI (reference sequence). CDR3 residues: CASSSQGVVLASPLHF. The CDR3 nucleotides are TGTGCCAGCAGCTCACAGGGGGTTGTTTTAGCTTCACCCCTCCACTTT.

This chain uses TRBV29-1 with TRBJ1-2, with D unclear. The germline CDR1 and CDR2 sequences are SQVTM and ANQGSEA. This CDR3 has 13 residues. Trimming removed 4 bases from V and 1 base from J, with 10 bases in between. DNA of the CDR3: TGCAGCGTTGGGCTGGAGATTAACTATGGCTACACCTTC. Translated, it gives CSVGLEINYGYTF.

The rearrangement links TRBV9 to TRBJ2-7; D remains unclear. In germline, CDR1 is SGDLS, CDR2 YYNGEE. With 4 bases removed from V and 0 bases from J, the gap between germline ends came to 14 bases. CDR3 size: 15 residues. This CDR3 is CASSQFGEPSYEQYF. The CDR3 DNA is TGTGCCAGCAGCCAATTCGGTGAGCCCTCCTACGAGCAGTACTTC.

V and J are TRBV5-4 and TRBJ1-1, with no clear D. Trimming took 4 bases from V and 1 from J, leaving 11 bases between them. Germline V gene lookup returns CDR1 SGHNT and CDR2 YYREEE (reference sequence). This CDR3 contains 14 residues. CDR3 in DNA: TGTGCCAGCAGCGTCCGGGTCGAGAACACTGAAGCTTTCTTT. Its translation: CASSVRVENTEAFF.

This clone was recorded only once. The chain combines TRBV5-4 with TRBJ2-1; 15 bases map to TRBD2. Looked up from germline, CDR1 is SGHNT and CDR2 is YYREEE (reference sequence). The trim removed 5 bases at V and 0 bases at J, leaving 9 bases unmatched. The CDR3 has 19 amino acids. CDR3 loop: CASRLGLAGGESSYNEQFF. The CDR3 DNA follows: TGTGCCAGCAGACTAGGACTAGCGGGGGGGGAAAGCTCCTACAATGAGCAGTTCTTC.

The chain couples TRBV10-3 to TRBJ2-3; D is perhaps TRBD2 (6 bases). V shed 3 bases and J shed 7 bases, with 14 bases lying between them. The CDR3 loop spans 14 amino acids. Germline lookup yields CDR1 ENHRY and CDR2 SYGVKD. CDR3: CAISDPPGDYTQYF. CDR3 in DNA: TGTGCCATCAGTGATCCCCCGGGGGATTATACGCAGTATTTT.

The gene calls are TRBV9 and TRBJ2-1; 10 positions match TRBD1. CDR3 length: 17 amino acids. Germline trimming cut 4 bases from V and 4 bases from J; bases unmatched to any gene: 11. CDR1 and CDR2 from the germline V gene are SGDLS and YYNGEE. As DNA, the CDR3 is TGTGCCAGCAGCTTCCGCGGCGACAGGGGGCCATACAATGAGCAGTTCTTC. This codes for CASSFRGDRGPYNEQFF.

The CDR3 spells CASSSSQGHGELFF. DNA of the CDR3: TGTGCCAGCAGCTCCTCCCAGGGGCACGGGGAGCTGTTTTTT. This chain links TRBV7-3 with TRBJ2-2, with a weak D call TRBD1 (6 bases). Germline V CDR1 and CDR2: SGHTA, FQGTGA. The germline V and J ends were trimmed by 4 bases and 7 bases, with 13 bases remaining between them. The CDR3 spans 14 residues. The complete variable domain, with remaining parts taken from reference TRBV7-3 and TRBJ2-2, reads GAGVSQTPSNKVTEKGKYVELRCDPISGHTALYWYRQSLGQGPEFLIYFQGTGAADDSGLPNDRFFAVRPEGSVSTLKIQRTERGDSAVYLCASSSSQGHGELFFGEGSRLTVL.

CDR3 nucleotides: TGTGCCAGCAGCTTAAGAGGGGGGGCTGGAAACACCATATATTTT. Protein product: CASSLRGGAGNTIYF. This chain links TRBV5-4 with TRBJ1-3; weak D call: TRBD1 (6 bases). CDR3 length: 15 residues. CDR1 is SGHNT, CDR2 YYREEE, per germline (reference sequence). V gave up 2 bases and J gave up 2 bases, with 11 bases separating them.

This clone was recorded a few times. CDR3 sequence reads: CASRKGELLGEQYF. The DNA for the CDR3 is TGTGCCAGCAGGAAGGGAGAGCTTTTGGGCGAGCAGTACTTC. The chain carries TRBV25-1 and TRBJ2-7; TRBD2 might be the D (5 bases). The CDR3 is made up of 14 amino acids. From germline, CDR1 is MGHDK and CDR2 SYGVNS. V gave up 6 bases and J gave up 6 bases, with 18 bases separating them.

The chain joins TRBV29-1 to TRBJ1-2; D is perhaps TRBD1 (6 bases). From germline, CDR1 is SQVTM and CDR2 ANQGSEA. CDR3 length: 14 amino acids. The V and J ends lost 6 bases and 11 bases respectively, with 25 bases between them. CDR3 sequence: CSVYKTGSYRGYTF. Written as DNA, the CDR3 is TGCAGCGTGTACAAAACAGGGTCATATAGGGGATACACCTTC.

This clone appeared a few times. The genes are TRBV4-3 and TRBJ2-5; possibly TRBD2 for D (5 bases). The CDR3 has 14 residues. Germline V gene data show CDR1 as LGHNA and CDR2 as YSLEER. The ends were cut back, 4 bases at V and 4 bases at J, with 13 bases in the middle. DNA of the CDR3: TGCGCCAGCAGCCCAACCGCGGCGGGAGAGACCCAGTACTTC. The encoded protein is CASSPTAAGETQYF.

This clone was counted a few times. V and J are TRBV5-1 and TRBJ2-7, with 7 bases fitting TRBD1. This CDR3 comprises 15 residues. The germline V gene encodes CDR1 SGHRS and CDR2 YFSETQ. Losses at the gene ends were 4 bases for V and 3 bases for J; bases not matched to a gene: 10. The CDR3 protein is CASSPSGQVDYEQYF. The CDR3 coding sequence is TGCGCCAGCAGCCCTAGTGGACAGGTAGACTACGAGCAGTACTTC.

The chain employs TRBV5-1 and TRBJ1-1; maybe TRBD1 (5 bases). CDR1 and CDR2 (germline): SGHRS, YFSETQ. V was clipped by 4 bases and J by 8 bases, with 12 bases between them. The CDR3 contains 12 residues. The chain's CDR3 is CASSRGKGEAFF. The CDR3 DNA follows: TGCGCCAGCAGCCGGGGGAAAGGAGAAGCTTTCTTT.

This chain connects TRBV18 to TRBJ1-3; D is possibly TRBD1 (6 bases). V dropped 3 bases and J dropped 1 base, with 13 bases sitting between them. Germline V gene lookup returns CDR1 KGHSH and CDR2 LQKENI. CDR3 length: 16 residues. The CDR3: CASSPFDRSSGNTIYF. The CDR3 DNA follows: TGTGCCAGCTCACCCTTCGACAGGTCGTCTGGAAACACCATATATTTT.

The CDR3 DNA is TGTGCCAGCAGCGCCAGGGGGCTATCGGAGACCCAGTACTTC. Translated, it gives CASSARGLSETQYF. The chain combines TRBV9 with TRBJ2-5, with 8 bases that match TRBD1. The CDR3 length is 14 residues. The germline gives CDR1 SGDLS, CDR2 YYNGEE. V shed 3 bases, J shed 5 bases, and the junction held 6 bases outside the gene matches.

The chain combines TRBV27 with TRBJ1-2; D is unclear. This CDR3 contains 13 residues. V was clipped by 6 bases and J by 2 bases, with 10 bases between them. The germline CDR1 and CDR2 sequences are MNHEY and SMNVEV (reference sequence). The CDR3 DNA follows: TGTGCCAGCAGGCTTACAGCCAACTATGGCTACACCTTC. It translates to CASRLTANYGYTF.

This chain links TRBV19 with TRBJ1-5, with D possibly TRBD1 on 5 matching bases. Germline V gene lookup returns CDR1 LNHDA and CDR2 SQIVND (reference sequence). The CDR3 is 13 residues long. The V end was cut by 4 bases, the J end by 9 bases, with 13 bases between. CDR3 coding DNA: TGTGCCAGTAGTAAAGAAGGGGTGGTGCCCCAGCATTTT. Translation gives CASSKEGVVPQHF.

The DNA of the CDR3 is TGTGCCAGCAGATACCGGGACAGGGACTACAATGAGCAGTTCTTC. This encodes CASRYRDRDYNEQFF. This rearrangement joins TRBV2 to TRBJ2-1, with 9 bases that match TRBD1. The junction had 6 bases not matched to a gene; V was cut back by 6 bases and J by 3 bases. The germline gives CDR1 SNHLY, CDR2 FYNNEI. CDR3 length: 15 residues.

The chain carries TRBV12-3 or TRBV12-4 and TRBJ1-5; 8 positions agree with TRBD1. CDR3 length: 13 residues. The J segment lost 3 bases and the V segment lost 6 bases, leaving 1 base of the junction unmatched. CDR3 in amino acids: CASRGQVNQPQHF. The CDR3 DNA sequence: TGTGCCAGCAGGGGACAGGTCAATCAGCCCCAGCATTTT.

V is TRBV19 and J is TRBJ2-1; D is ambiguous. Germline CDR1 LNHDA, CDR2 SQIVND (reference sequence). This CDR3 spans 13 amino acids. The V and J ends lost 6 bases and 4 bases respectively, with 10 bases between them. The CDR3 DNA reads TGTGCCAGTAGCGAGATCACTTACAATGAGCAGTTCTTC. This gives the protein CASSEITYNEQFF.

The chain combines TRBV20-1 with TRBJ1-2; D not resolved. Germline-derived CDR1 and CDR2 are DFQATT and SNEGSKA (reference sequence). CDR3 size: 11 residues. The CDR3 DNA reads as TGCAGCTTCGACTCCAACTATGGCTACACCTTC. Protein: CSFDSNYGYTF.

V and J are TRBV7-9 and TRBJ1-5; no firm D call. V lost 3 bases, J lost 7 bases, and 7 bases lay in between. Germline loops: CDR1 SEHNR, CDR2 FQNEAQ (reference sequence). The CDR3 contains 12 residues. CDR3 sequence (DNA): TGTGCCAGCAGCTTTGGAGGCCAGCCCCAGCATTTT. It specifies CASSFGGQPQHF. Full variable domain (outside the CDR3, taken from reference TRBV7-9 and TRBJ1-5): DTGVSQNPRHKITKRGQNVTFRCDPISEHNRLYWYRQTLGQGPEFLTYFQNEAQLEKSRLLSDRFSAERPKGSFSTLEIQRTEQGDSAMYLCASSFGGQPQHFGDGTRLSIL.

The chain links TRBV28 to TRBJ2-3, with 10 bases that match TRBD1. V shed 2 bases, J shed 5 bases, and the junction held 1 base outside the gene matches. The CDR3 runs to 14 residues. Germline lookup yields CDR1 MDHEN and CDR2 SYDVKM. CDR3 sequence reads: CASSLRDRGDTQYF. DNA of the CDR3: TGTGCCAGCAGTTTAAGGGACAGGGGAGATACGCAGTATTTT.